One and the same sample provided the 18 T cell receptor beta chains below, sequenced in a study of blood T cell repertoires in COVID-19. Assay used: immunoSEQ multiplex PCR; TCRdb lists only in-frame clones, some missing. The data contain approximately 250,000 clones, about nine tenths of them seen just once; the ten biggest clones take up over 4%. The material sequenced was PBMCs or T cells enriched from blood (not recorded which). The receptors shown here come from a woman aged 30 to 39 with acute COVID-19.

This chain links TRBV3-1 (or the pseudogene TRBV3-2) with TRBJ1-1; D may be TRBD1 (6 bases). The CDR3 sequence is 15 residues long. Deletions cut 3 bases from V and 3 bases from J, with 14 bases between. The V gene's germline CDR1 is LGHDT and CDR2 YNNKEL (reference sequence). CDR3 in amino acids: CASSQMDSNYTEAFF. The DNA of the CDR3 is TGTGCCAGCAGCCAGATGGACAGCAATTACACTGAAGCTTTCTTT.

In regard to this clone: One junction end disagrees with the germline gene, perhaps due to a read error. This CDR3 is CASSDSSGREQFF. DNA for the CDR3: TGTGCCAGCAGTGACTCTAGCGGGAGGGAGCAGTTCTTC. This sequence joins TRBV6-5 and TRBJ2-1; 11 bases align to TRBD2. Per the germline V gene, CDR1 is MNHEY and CDR2 is SVGAGI. This CDR3 is 13 amino acids long.

The chain has TRBV15 and TRBJ1-6, with no clear D. Germline-derived CDR1 and CDR2 are LNHNV and YYDKDF (reference sequence). This CDR3 has 13 residues. Trimming removed 0 bases from V and 7 bases from J, with 4 bases in between. As DNA, the CDR3 is TGTGCCACCAGCAGAGATAGCAATTCACCCCTCCACTTT. Amino acid sequence: CATSRDSNSPLHF.

The V call is TRBV7-8, the J call TRBJ1-3, with no clear D. This CDR3 comprises 17 residues. Germline assignment: CDR1 SGHVS and CDR2 FQNEAQ. V dropped 1 base and J dropped 2 bases, with 15 bases sitting between them. CDR3 loop: CASSLGREVRTGNTIYF. Here the CDR3 DNA reads TGTGCCAGCAGCTTAGGGCGGGAAGTGAGGACTGGAAACACCATATATTTT.

In the case of this clone: The identical CDR3 is also encoded by other nucleotide sequences in the sample. The rearrangement uses TRBV27 and TRBJ1-5; tentatively, D is TRBD1 (5 bases). V lost 5 bases to trimming and J lost 3 bases, with 11 bases between them. The V gene's germline CDR1 is MNHEY and CDR2 SMNVEV (reference sequence). There are 14 residues in the CDR3. This chain's CDR3 is CASSVQGPNQPQHF. CDR3 DNA: TGTGCCAGCAGTGTCCAGGGCCCCAATCAGCCCCAGCATTTT.

V gene TRBV3-1 (or the pseudogene TRBV3-2) combines with J gene TRBJ1-5, with D unresolved. V was cut by 2 bases and J by 0 bases, with 2 bases left in between. This CDR3 region has 13 residues. Germline-derived CDR1 and CDR2 are LGHDT and YNNKEL (reference sequence). CDR3 amino acids: CASSQLSNQPQHF. The CDR3 bases are TGTGCCAGCAGCCAACTTAGCAATCAGCCCCAGCATTTT.

The chain is built from TRBV5-1 and TRBJ2-1, with D maybe TRBD2 (6 bases). CDR3 length: 15 residues. V lost 4 bases to trimming and J lost 0 bases, with 11 bases between them. Germline lookup yields CDR1 SGHRS and CDR2 YFSETQ. Written as DNA, the CDR3 is TGCGCCAGCAGCCCGGACTATAACTCCTACAATGAGCAGTTCTTC. Translated, it gives CASSPDYNSYNEQFF.

As concerns this clone: At the DNA level, this CDR3 is encoded by other sequences in the same sample as well. V gene TRBV29-1 combines with J gene TRBJ1-1; D uncertain. Trimming removed 4 bases at V and 0 bases at J, with 6 bases between. The CDR3 loop spans 12 amino acids. The germline V gene has CDR1 SQVTM and CDR2 ANQGSEA. CDR3 DNA sequence: TGCAGCGTTGGTTTAATGAACACTGAAGCTTTCTTT. Protein: CSVGLMNTEAFF.

The gene calls are TRBV28 and TRBJ1-2; 12 nucleotides line up with TRBD1. Germline CDR1 reads MDHEN; CDR2 reads SYDVKM. The CDR3 contains 17 residues. The junction had 14 bases not matched to a gene; V was cut back by 7 bases and J by 5 bases. CDR3 amino acids: CASNSSPGTGGEYGYTF. As DNA, the CDR3 is TGTGCCAGCAACTCAAGCCCTGGGACAGGGGGCGAGTATGGCTACACCTTC.

The CDR3 region is CASSSLPTAYNEQFF. In DNA form, the CDR3 reads TGTGCCAGCAGCTCTCTCCCCACGGCCTACAATGAGCAGTTCTTC. This chain joins TRBV9 and TRBJ2-1, with no clear D. The CDR3 has 15 residues. Per germline, CDR1 SGDLS and CDR2 YYNGEE. V was shortened by 4 bases and J by 2 bases, with 13 bases between the two germline ends.

The rearrangement joins TRBV28 to TRBJ2-7; tentatively, D is TRBD2 (6 bases). The CDR3 runs 14 residues. Germline values: CDR1 MDHEN, CDR2 SYDVKM. V lost 6 bases to trimming and J lost 0 bases, with 12 bases between them. The CDR3 loop is CASRTGTSSYEQYF. As DNA, the CDR3 is TGTGCCAGCAGAACCGGGACTTCCTCCTACGAGCAGTACTTC.

The chain couples TRBV2 to TRBJ2-1; 8 bases line up with TRBD2. The V segment lost 10 bases and the J segment 7 bases; nucleotides outside the gene matches: 15. CDR3 length: 15 amino acids. Germline V gene sequence: CDR1 SNHLY, CDR2 FYNNEI. The CDR3 region is CATHGPAGGWNEQFF. CDR3 coding DNA: TGTGCCACCCATGGGCCCGCGGGAGGTTGGAATGAGCAGTTCTTC.

This clone was observed a single time. The chain links TRBV5-1 to TRBJ1-5; tentatively, D is TRBD1 (6 bases). The germline V gene encodes CDR1 SGHRS and CDR2 YFSETQ. The CDR3 has 15 amino acids. V was trimmed by 7 bases and J by 2 bases, leaving 16 bases between them. The CDR3 DNA sequence: TGCGCCAGCGAACAGGGAAATAGGGGCAATCAGCCCCAGCATTTT. It encodes CASEQGNRGNQPQHF.

This CDR3 is CASSRAAAGLNTEAFF. The CDR3, as DNA: TGTGCCAGCAGTCGTGCAGCGGCAGGTTTGAACACTGAAGCTTTCTTT. The chain links TRBV13 to TRBJ1-1, with D hard to call. This CDR3 contains 16 residues. Germline CDR1 PRHDT, CDR2 FYEKMQ (reference sequence). Trimming left V 6 bases short and J 0 bases short, with 17 bases between.

The chain employs TRBV5-1 and TRBJ2-3; 8 nucleotides agree with TRBD2. CDR1 is SGHRS and CDR2 is YFSETQ in the germline V gene. The CDR3 has 15 amino acids. The V segment lost 4 bases and the J segment 4 bases; nucleotides outside the gene matches: 8. Written as DNA, the CDR3 is TGCGCCAGCAGCCCCTTATCGGGAGGGCCAGATACGCAGTATTTT. Protein: CASSPLSGGPDTQYF.

The rearrangement uses TRBV28 and TRBJ2-2, with 7 nucleotides matching TRBD1. This CDR3 spans 15 amino acids. CDR1 MDHEN and CDR2 SYDVKM come from the germline V gene. The trim removed 3 bases at V and 6 bases at J, leaving 7 bases unmatched. CDR3 in DNA: TGTGCCAGCAGTTTCCAAGGGGGCATTGCCGGGGAGCTGTTTTTT. It yields the protein CASSFQGGIAGELFF.

The V gene is TRBV3-1 (or the pseudogene TRBV3-2), the J gene TRBJ2-7; TRBD1 might be the D (5 bases). Trimming pared 0 bases from V and 2 bases from J, leaving 20 bases between. Germline V gene sequence: CDR1 LGHDT, CDR2 YNNKEL (reference sequence). The CDR3 is made up of 18 amino acids. The CDR3: CASSQDDTRWGFTYEQYF. As DNA, the CDR3 is TGTGCCAGCAGCCAAGATGACACCCGCTGGGGCTTTACCTACGAGCAGTACTTC.

This clone was picked up one time. The chain has TRBV6-1 and TRBJ2-7; 9 bases are shared with TRBD2. Losses at the gene ends were 2 bases for V and 3 bases for J; bases not matched to a gene: 5. CDR1 MNHNS and CDR2 SASEGT come from the germline V gene. This CDR3 has 15 residues. DNA for the CDR3: TGTGCCAGCAGTGAACCTAGCGGGATCAACTACGAGCAGTACTTC. The encoded protein is CASSEPSGINYEQYF.